This T cell receptor (beta chain) was retrieved from a study (dated by TCRdb to 2016 to 2017). Study-level background: The study used sequence and structural analyses to characterize human CD8+ TCR repertoires recognizing immunodominant viral antigens.

Sequencing relied on an Illumina HiSeq 2500. The public sequencing data were trimmed at Q25 with fastp and processed into clonotypes with MiXCR by TCRdb, which kept only in-frame beta chains. Identical CDR3 protein sequences are pooled into one entry, listed with their most common genes and DNA. The sample table holds approximately 820 distinct CDR3 sequences, of which roughly 34% were seen once. The top ten clones comprise roughly 48% of the sample. The cysteine opens and the phenylalanine closes a CDR3 of 13 amino acids. The sequence is cut down to CDR3 DNA, 39 bases in frame from base 1. The germline V gene encodes CDR1 LNHDA and CDR2 SQIVND (reference sequence). Paper-wide results and their limitations: According to the report, the CD8+ TCR repertoires were highly diverse, and those specific to different immunodominant viral antigens were distinct from each other.

This clonotype is characterized as medium-sized (0.01 to 0.1%). Its antigen is currently not known. An end of the junction differs from the germline gene, which may be a read error. The sequence was obtained from a female donor. Here the chain combines TRBV19 and TRBJ2-7, with an unclear D gene assignment. The specimen sequenced was CD8+ T cells (not recorded whether cultured). The DNA sequence reads TGTGCCAGTAGTGTAAGATCCTCCTACGAGCAGCACTTC. Its protein is CASSVRSSYEQHF.